This TCR beta chain was recorded in a study of T cells after yellow fever vaccination. The CDR3 is made up of 16 amino acids. Trimming left V 5 bases short and J 4 bases short, with 18 bases between. CDR1 is SGHVS and CDR2 is FQNEAQ in the germline V gene. This clonotype has at least ten counts. Each CDR3 protein gets one entry after TCRdb re-called the 5' RACE reads with MiXCR. The sample has roughly 120,000 distinct CDR3 sequences, under 8% seen once. The origin of this receptor is a man aged 18 to 35 who received the YFV17D yellow fever vaccine. V usage is TRBV7-8 and J usage is TRBJ2-1; the D gene is possibly TRBD2 (5 bases). The input for sequencing was CD4+ T cells sorted from PBMCs, taken about 10 days after the first yellow fever vaccination. In nucleotides, the CDR3 is TGTGCCAGCAGCCCACCCCAGCGGTCCCTTTACAATGAGCAGTTCTTC. It specifies CASSPPQRSLYNEQFF.